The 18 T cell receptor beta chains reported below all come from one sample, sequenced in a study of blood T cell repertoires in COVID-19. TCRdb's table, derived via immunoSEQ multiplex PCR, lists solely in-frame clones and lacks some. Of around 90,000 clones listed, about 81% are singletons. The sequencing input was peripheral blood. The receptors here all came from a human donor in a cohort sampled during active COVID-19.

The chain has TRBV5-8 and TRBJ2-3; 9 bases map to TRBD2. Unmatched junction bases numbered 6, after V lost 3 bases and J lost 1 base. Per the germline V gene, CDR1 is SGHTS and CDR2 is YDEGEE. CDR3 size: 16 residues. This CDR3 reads CASSYGTSRGTDTQYF. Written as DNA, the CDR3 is TGTGCCAGCAGCTATGGGACTAGCAGAGGCACAGATACGCAGTATTTT.

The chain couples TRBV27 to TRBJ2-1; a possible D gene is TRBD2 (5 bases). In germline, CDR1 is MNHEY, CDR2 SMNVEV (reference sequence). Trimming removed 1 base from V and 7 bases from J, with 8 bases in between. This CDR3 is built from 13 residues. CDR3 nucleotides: TGTGCCAGCAGTTTATTAGAGGGAAATGAGCAGTTCTTC. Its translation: CASSLLEGNEQFF.

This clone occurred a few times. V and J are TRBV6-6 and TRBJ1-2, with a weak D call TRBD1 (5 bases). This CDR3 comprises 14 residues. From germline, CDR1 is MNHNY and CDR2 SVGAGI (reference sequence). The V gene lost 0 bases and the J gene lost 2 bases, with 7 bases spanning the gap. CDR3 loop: CASSYSAGNYGYTF. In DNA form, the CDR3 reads TGTGCCAGCAGTTACTCCGCAGGGAACTATGGCTACACCTTC.

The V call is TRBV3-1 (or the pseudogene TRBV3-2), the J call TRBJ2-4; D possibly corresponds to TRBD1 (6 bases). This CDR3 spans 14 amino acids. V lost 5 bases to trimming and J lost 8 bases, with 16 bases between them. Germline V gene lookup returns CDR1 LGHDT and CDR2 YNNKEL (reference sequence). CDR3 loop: CASSASKQGYIQYF. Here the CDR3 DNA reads TGTGCCAGCAGCGCAAGCAAACAGGGATACATTCAGTACTTC.

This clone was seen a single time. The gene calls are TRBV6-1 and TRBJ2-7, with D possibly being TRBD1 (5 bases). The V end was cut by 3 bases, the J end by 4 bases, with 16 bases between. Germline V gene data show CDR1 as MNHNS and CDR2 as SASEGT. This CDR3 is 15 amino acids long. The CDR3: CASSDRRQGLYEQYF. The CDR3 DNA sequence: TGTGCCAGCAGTGACCGAAGGCAGGGCCTATACGAGCAGTACTTC.

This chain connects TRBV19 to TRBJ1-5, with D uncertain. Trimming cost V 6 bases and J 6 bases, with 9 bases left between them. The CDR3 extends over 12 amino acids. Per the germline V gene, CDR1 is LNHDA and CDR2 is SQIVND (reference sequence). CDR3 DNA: TGTGCCAGTAGCCTAGCATCTCAGCCCCAGCATTTT. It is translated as CASSLASQPQHF.

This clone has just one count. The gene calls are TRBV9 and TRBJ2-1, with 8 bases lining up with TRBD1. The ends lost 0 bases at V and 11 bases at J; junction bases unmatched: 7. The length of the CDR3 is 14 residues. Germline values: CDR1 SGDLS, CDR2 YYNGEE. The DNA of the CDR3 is TGTGCCAGCAGCGTAGAGGGACAGGAGACAAAGCAGTTCTTC. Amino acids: CASSVEGQETKQFF.

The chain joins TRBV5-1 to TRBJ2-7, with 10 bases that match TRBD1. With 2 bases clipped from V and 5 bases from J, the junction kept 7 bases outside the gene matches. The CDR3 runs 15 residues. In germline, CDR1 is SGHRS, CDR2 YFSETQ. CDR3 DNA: TGCGCCAGCAGCTTCGGAGGGACAGGGGTCCACGAGCAGTACTTC. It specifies CASSFGGTGVHEQYF.

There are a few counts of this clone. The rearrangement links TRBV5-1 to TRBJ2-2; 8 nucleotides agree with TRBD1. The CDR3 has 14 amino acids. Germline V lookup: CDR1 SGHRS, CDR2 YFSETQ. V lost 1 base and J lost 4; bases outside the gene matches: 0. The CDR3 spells CASSLQGATGELFF. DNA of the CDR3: TGCGCCAGCAGCTTGCAGGGGGCCACCGGGGAGCTGTTTTTT.

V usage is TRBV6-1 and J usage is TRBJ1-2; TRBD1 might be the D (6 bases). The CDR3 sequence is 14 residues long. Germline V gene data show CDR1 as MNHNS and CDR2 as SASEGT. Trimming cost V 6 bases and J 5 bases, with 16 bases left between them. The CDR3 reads CASSSIRGAYGYTF. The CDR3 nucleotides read TGTGCCAGCAGCTCCATCCGGGGGGCTTATGGCTACACCTTC.

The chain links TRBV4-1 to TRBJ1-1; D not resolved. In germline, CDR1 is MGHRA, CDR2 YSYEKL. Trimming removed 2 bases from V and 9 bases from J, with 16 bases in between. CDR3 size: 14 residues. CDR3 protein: CASSQTGSGGQAFF. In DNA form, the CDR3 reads TGCGCCAGCAGCCAAACCGGATCGGGAGGTCAAGCTTTCTTT.

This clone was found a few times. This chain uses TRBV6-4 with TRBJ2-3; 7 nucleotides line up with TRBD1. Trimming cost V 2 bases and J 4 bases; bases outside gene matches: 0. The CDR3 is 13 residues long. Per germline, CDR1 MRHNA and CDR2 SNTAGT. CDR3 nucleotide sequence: TGTGCCAGCAGTGACCAGGGGGCAGATACGCAGTATTTT. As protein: CASSDQGADTQYF.

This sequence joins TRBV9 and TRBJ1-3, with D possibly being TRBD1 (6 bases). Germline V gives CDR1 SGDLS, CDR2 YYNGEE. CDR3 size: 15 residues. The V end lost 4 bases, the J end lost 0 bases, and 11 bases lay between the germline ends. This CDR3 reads CASSSDRSSGNTIYF. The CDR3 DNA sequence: TGTGCCAGCAGCTCAGACAGGAGCTCTGGAAACACCATATATTTT.

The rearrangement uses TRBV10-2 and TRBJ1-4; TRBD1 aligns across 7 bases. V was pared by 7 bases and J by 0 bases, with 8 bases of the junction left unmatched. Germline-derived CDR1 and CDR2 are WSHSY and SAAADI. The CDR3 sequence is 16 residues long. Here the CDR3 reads CASNDRASATNEKLFF. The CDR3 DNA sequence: TGCGCCAGCAATGACAGGGCGTCTGCAACTAATGAAAAACTGTTTTTT.

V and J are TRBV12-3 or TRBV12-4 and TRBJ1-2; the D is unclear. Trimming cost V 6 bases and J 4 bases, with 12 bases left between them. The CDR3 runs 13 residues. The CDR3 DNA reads TGTGCCAGCAGCCCTCAGGCCGGCTATGGCTACACCTTC. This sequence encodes CASSPQAGYGYTF.

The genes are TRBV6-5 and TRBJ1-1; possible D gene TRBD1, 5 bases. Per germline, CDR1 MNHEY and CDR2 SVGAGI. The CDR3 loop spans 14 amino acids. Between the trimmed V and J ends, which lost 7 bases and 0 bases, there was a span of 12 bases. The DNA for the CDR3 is TGTGCCAGCAAGGAGGGACGTCTGAACACTGAAGCTTTCTTT. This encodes CASKEGRLNTEAFF.

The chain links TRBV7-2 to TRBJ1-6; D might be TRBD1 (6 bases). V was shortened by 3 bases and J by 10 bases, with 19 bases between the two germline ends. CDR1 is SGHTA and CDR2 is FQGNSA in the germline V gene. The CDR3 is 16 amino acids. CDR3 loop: CASSFSDRGRASPLHF. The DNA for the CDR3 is TGTGCCAGCAGCTTTTCGGACAGAGGGAGGGCCTCACCCCTCCACTTT.

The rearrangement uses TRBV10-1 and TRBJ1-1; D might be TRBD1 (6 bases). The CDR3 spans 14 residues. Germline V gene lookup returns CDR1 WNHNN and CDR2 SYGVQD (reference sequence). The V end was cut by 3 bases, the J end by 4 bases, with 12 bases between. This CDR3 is CASSEDRWSTEAFF. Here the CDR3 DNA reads TGCGCCAGCAGTGAAGACAGGTGGAGCACTGAAGCTTTCTTT.